This T cell receptor (beta chain) appears in the sequencing data of a study of response to subunit inactivated influenza vaccine. One entry per CDR3 protein, called by TCRdb with MiXCR from the RT-PCR reads. The top ten clones hold 13% of a sample with around 470,000 distinct CDR3 sequences, approximately 7.2% of them seen once. This clonotype was counted ten times or more. The target antigen is unknown. V was pared by 5 bases and J by 1 base, with 9 bases of the junction left unmatched. This CDR3 has 17 residues. Germline lookup yields CDR1 DFQATT and CDR2 SNEGSKA (reference sequence). Study findings and constraints: The authors suggested that every seasonal influenza vaccination recruits few new T cells.

The rearrangement links TRBV20-1 to TRBJ1-5; 12 positions agree with TRBD1. The input for sequencing was PBMCs from blood, taken less than 30 months after vaccination. The origin of this receptor is a man aged 45 to 70 who received an inactivated influenza vaccine. CDR3 residues: CSAPAGTGGASNQPQHF. As DNA, the CDR3 is TGCAGTGCTCCGGCCGGGACAGGGGGCGCGAGCAATCAGCCCCAGCATTTT.